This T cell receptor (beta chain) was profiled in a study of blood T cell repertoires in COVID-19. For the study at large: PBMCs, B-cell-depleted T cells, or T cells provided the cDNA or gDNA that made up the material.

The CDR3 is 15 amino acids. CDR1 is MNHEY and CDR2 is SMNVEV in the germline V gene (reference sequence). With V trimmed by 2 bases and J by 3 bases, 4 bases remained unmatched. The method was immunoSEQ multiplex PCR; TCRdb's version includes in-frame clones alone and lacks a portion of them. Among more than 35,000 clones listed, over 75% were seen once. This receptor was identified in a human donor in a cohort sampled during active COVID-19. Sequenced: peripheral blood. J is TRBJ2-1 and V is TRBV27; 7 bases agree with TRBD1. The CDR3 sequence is CASSLEGARYNEQFF. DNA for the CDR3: TGTGCCAGCAGTTTAGAGGGGGCGCGCTACAATGAGCAGTTCTTC.